These T cell receptor beta chains were read from a single sample in a study of blood T cell repertoires in COVID-19. Assay: immunoSEQ multiplex PCR; the TCRdb copy retains only in-frame clones and omits some. In the table there are 130,000 to 150,000 clones, approximately 86% of which are singletons. Sample: peripheral blood. The receptors originated from a middle-aged woman with active or convalescent COVID-19. Both conserved end residues are part of each CDR3. A D gene is named only where the DNA matches it firmly. Some rows have no size entry. The others give once, few or many, or a class for an expanded clone.

clone_size	v_call	d_call	j_call	cdr3_nt	cdr3_aa
NA	TRBV10-3	TRBD1	TRBJ1-5	TGTGCCATCAGCACCGGGACAGGGAATCAGCCCCAGCATTTT	CAISTGTGNQPQHF
NA	TRBV27	NA	TRBJ2-1	TGTGCCAGCAGTTCGTACAGGGAAAAAAGCTCCTACAATGAGCAGTTCTTC	CASSSYREKSSYNEQFF
NA	TRBV18	NA	TRBJ1-1	TGTGCCAGCTCACCAGCGGACAGGAACACTGAAGCTTTCTTT	CASSPADRNTEAFF
NA	TRBV6-1	TRBD1	TRBJ1-4	TGTGCCAGCAGTGATGGGGACAGGGTGAATGAAAAACTGTTTTTT	CASSDGDRVNEKLFF
NA	TRBV6-5	TRBD1	TRBJ2-5	TGTGCCAGCAGTCGGGACAGGGTAGGAGAGACCCAGTACTTC	CASSRDRVGETQYF
NA	TRBV19	TRBD1	TRBJ2-7	TGTGCCAGTAGTAGGAAAGGGGGCGCCTACGAGCAGTACTTC	CASSRKGGAYEQYF
NA	TRBV30	NA	TRBJ1-5	TGTGCCTGGAGCGGGGGGGGCGGCCAGCCCCAGCATTTT	CAWSGGGGQPQHF
NA	TRBV7-2	TRBD2	TRBJ2-3	TGTGCCAGCAGCTTATTTTCTAGCGGAGCAGTCACAGATACGCAGTATTTT	CASSLFSSGAVTDTQYF
NA	TRBV1	NA	TRBJ2-1	TGCACCAGCAGCCAAGATCTAGGACTAGCGGGCTCCTACAATGAGCAGTTCTTC	CTSSQDLGLAGSYNEQFF
NA	TRBV10-2	NA	TRBJ1-3	TGCGCCAGCAGTGAGTCGGGCAGTTTCTCTGGAAACACCATATATTTT	CASSESGSFSGNTIYF
NA	TRBV10-3	NA	TRBJ1-5	TGTGCCATCAGTGAGTCAGCCCAGCCCCAGCATTTT	CAISESAQPQHF
few	TRBV7-9	NA	TRBJ2-7	TGTGCCAGCAGCTTAGGCAGTAGTGACACCGCCTACGAGCAGTACTTC	CASSLGSSDTAYEQYF
once	TRBV13	NA	TRBJ2-7	TGTGCCAGCAGCCCACCGGAGGGGGGCGGGAGAATGACCTACGAGCAGTACTTC	CASSPPEGGGRMTYEQYF